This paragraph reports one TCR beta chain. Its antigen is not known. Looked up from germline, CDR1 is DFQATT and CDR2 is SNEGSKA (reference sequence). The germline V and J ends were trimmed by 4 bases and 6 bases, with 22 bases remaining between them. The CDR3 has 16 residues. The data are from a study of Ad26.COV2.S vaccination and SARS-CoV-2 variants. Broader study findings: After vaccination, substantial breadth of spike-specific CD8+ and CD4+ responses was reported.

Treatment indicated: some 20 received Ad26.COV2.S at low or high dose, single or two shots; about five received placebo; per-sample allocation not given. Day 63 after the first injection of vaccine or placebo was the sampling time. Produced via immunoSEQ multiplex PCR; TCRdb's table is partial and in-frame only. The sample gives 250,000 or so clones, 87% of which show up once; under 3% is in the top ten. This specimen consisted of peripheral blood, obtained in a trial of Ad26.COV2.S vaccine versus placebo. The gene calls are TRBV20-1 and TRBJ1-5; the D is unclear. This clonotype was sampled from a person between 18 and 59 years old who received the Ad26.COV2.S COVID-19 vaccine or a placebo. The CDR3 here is CSAIDTYLGDTQPQHF. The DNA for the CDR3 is TGCAGTGCTATTGACACCTACCTTGGTGACACTCAGCCCCAGCATTTT.